This T cell receptor (beta chain) was observed in a study of blood T cell repertoires in COVID-19 (TCRdb year 2020). With regard to the full study: Samples from collaborators originated in the United States, Italy and Spain and spanned both the acute and convalescent phases of COVID-19. Nearly every sample came with metadata listing a de-identified subject ID, COVID-19 status, age in years and sex. Where available, HLA class I and class II types were taken from metadata supplied by the sample provider and were not determined by assay-based typing. Deeply sampled blood TCRbeta repertoires from subjects exposed to, actively infected with, or recovered from COVID-19 were included in the dataset. Samples were obtained from the ongoing ImmuneRACE study (first 160 participants) and from 1,000 to 1,500 subjects provided by 6 global collaborators. The repertoires were released in a freely available public database meant as a resource for research on the immune response to SARS-CoV-2. The material from the prospective study consisted of cDNA or gDNA derived from T cells, B-cell-depleted T cells, or PBMCs. The study at large found these results: How much clinical and demographic metadata was included differed by source and by participant, and the metadata was provided uncurated.

TCRbeta CDR3 regions were amplified from genomic DNA by means of the immunoSEQ Assay, a bias-controlled multiplex PCR. Regarding the original processing steps: The number of nucleated cells in each sample was estimated by amplification of reference gene primers within the assay. To quantify the absolute abundance of each unique TCRbeta CDR3 rearrangement, sequence reads were collapsed and filtered. For each sample, productive Simpson clonality was calculated by taking the square root of Simpson's diversity index across productive rearrangements. The table was pulled from immuneACCESS by TCRdb, which kept in-frame rearrangements only. Such tables lose some clones; where checked, under half of the loss comes from unresolved V genes, and the rest has no known cause. The V and J calls and clone size come from that table; D and trimming were worked out from the DNA. Counted in this sample were a few hundred thousand clones; 90% of them appeared once. The ten largest clones add up to 1.5% to 2% of the sample.

Details on this clone: The antigen this receptor binds is unknown. Base qualities are not recorded, but no much larger clone differs from it by a single base.

Participants in the prospective study were aged about 18 to 100 years, lived in 20 to 25 United States geographic areas, and enrolled through a virtual design. In the prospective study, cohorts were assigned on the basis of participant-reported clinical history obtained from a screening survey and a study questionnaire. In the prospective study, whole blood, serum and a nasopharyngeal or oropharyngeal swab were collected from each participant by mobile phlebotomists. Prospective study participants could optionally give additional blood draws and questionnaires over an approximately two-month period. Blood samples from the prospective study were shipped frozen or at room temperature prior to DNA extraction. From the cysteine up to the phenylalanine, the CDR3 has a length of 15 residues. Of the read, only the CDR3 DNA is kept; its 45 bases are in frame from base 1. V is cut by 7 bases and J by 3 bases, and the space between the germline ends is 16 bases. For CDR1 and CDR2, the germline V gene (reference sequence) lists LNHDA and SQIVND.

The receptor was isolated from a woman in her late teens or twenties with acute COVID-19. The V gene is TRBV19 and the J gene is TRBJ1-5; the D gene assignment is ambiguous. The sequenced material came from PBMCs or T cells enriched from blood (not recorded which). The DNA sequence is given as TGTGCCAGTACTAAAATGGCTACAGTCAATCAGCCCCAGCATTTT. The encoded protein is CASTKMATVNQPQHF.